The subject of this entry is one T cell receptor beta chain. Per germline, CDR1 LNHDA and CDR2 SQIVND (reference sequence). The CDR3 sequence is 16 residues long. V was cut by 3 bases and J by 2 bases, with 16 bases left in between. The sample is drawn from a study of T cell responses to AZD1222 COVID-19 vaccine. Profiling relied on immunoSEQ multiplex PCR, and the TCRdb table lists in-frame clones only, not all of them. The data show approximately 200,000 clones, 90% to 95% seen once. The sequence was obtained from an adult in good health. The rearrangement links TRBV19 to TRBJ1-2; TRBD1 might be the D (5 bases). The sample was peripheral blood, taken on day 0 of AZD1222 vaccination. The CDR3 DNA sequence: TGTGCCAGTAGTATGGCGGGACTACCTTTCAACTATGGCTACACCTTC. Translating gives CASSMAGLPFNYGYTF.